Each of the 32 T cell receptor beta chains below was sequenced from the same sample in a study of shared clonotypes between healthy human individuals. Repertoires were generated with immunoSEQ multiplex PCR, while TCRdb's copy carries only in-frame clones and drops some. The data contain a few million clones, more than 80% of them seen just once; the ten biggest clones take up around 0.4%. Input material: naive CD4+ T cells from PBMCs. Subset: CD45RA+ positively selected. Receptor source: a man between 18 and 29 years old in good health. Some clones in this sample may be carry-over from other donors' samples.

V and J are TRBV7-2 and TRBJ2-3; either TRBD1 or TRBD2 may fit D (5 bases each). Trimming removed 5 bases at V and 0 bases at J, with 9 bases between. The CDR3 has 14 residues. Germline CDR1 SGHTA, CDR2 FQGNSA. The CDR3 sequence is CASSRDQSTDTQYF. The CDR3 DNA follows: TGTGCCAGCAGCCGGGACCAAAGCACAGATACGCAGTATTTT.

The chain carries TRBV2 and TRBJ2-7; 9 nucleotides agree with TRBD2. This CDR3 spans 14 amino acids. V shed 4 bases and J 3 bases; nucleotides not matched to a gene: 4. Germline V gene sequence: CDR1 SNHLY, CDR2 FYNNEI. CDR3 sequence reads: CASSGQAGGYEQYF. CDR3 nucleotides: TGTGCCAGCAGTGGGCAAGCGGGGGGCTACGAGCAGTACTTC.

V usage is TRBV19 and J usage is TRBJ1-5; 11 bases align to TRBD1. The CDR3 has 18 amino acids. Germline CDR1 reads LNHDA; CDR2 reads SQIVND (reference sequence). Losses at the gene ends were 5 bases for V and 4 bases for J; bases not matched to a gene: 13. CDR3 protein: CASSRLAGQGVQNQPQHF. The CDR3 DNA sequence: TGTGCCAGTAGTCGTCTAGCGGGACAGGGGGTCCAAAATCAGCCCCAGCATTTT.

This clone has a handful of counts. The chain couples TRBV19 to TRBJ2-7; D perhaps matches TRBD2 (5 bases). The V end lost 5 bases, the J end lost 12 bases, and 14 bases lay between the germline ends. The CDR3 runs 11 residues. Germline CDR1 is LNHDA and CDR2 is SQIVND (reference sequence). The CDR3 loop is CASSDRDRWYF. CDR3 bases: TGTGCCAGTAGTGACCGGGATCGGTGGTACTTC.

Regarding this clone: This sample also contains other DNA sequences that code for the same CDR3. Written as DNA, the CDR3 is TGTGCCAGCAGCTTAGAGCTCACAGATACGCAGTATTTT. Encoded protein: CASSLELTDTQYF. V and J are TRBV7-2 and TRBJ2-3, with no clear D. This CDR3 contains 13 residues. V lost 1 base and J 2 bases, leaving 4 bases between the germline ends. Germline values: CDR1 SGHTA, CDR2 FQGNSA.

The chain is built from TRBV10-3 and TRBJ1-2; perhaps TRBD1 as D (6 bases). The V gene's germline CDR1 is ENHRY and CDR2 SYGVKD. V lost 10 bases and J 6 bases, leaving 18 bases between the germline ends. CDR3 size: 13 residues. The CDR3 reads CASRLDSAHGYTF. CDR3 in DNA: TGTGCCAGCCGCTTGGACAGCGCTCATGGCTACACCTTC.

The CDR3 DNA sequence: TGTGCCAGCAGCTTCAGACAGGCGGGCTATGGCTACACCTTC. Encoded protein: CASSFRQAGYGYTF. The chain joins TRBV7-2 to TRBJ1-2; a possible D gene is TRBD1 (6 bases). V was pared by 3 bases and J by 4 bases, with 12 bases between. The germline V gene has CDR1 SGHTA and CDR2 FQGNSA. CDR3 length equals 14 residues.

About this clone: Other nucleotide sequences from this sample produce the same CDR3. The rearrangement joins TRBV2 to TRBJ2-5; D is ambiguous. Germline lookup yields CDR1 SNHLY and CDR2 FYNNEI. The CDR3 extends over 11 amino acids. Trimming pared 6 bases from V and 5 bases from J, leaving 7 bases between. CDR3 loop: CASRVGETQYF. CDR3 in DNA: TGTGCCAGCAGGGTCGGCGAGACCCAGTACTTC.

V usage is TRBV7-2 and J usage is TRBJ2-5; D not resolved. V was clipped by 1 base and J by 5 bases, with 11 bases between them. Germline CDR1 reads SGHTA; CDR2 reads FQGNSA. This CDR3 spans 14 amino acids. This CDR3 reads CASSLGLSPETQYF. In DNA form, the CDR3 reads TGTGCCAGCAGCTTAGGATTAAGCCCTGAGACCCAGTACTTC.

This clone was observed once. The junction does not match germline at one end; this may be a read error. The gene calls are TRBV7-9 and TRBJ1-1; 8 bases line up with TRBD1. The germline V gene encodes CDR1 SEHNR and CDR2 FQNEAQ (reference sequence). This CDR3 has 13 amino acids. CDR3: CASSVAGGKGAFF. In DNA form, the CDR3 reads TGTGCCAGCAGCGTAGCAGGGGGCAAAGGTGCTTTCTTT.

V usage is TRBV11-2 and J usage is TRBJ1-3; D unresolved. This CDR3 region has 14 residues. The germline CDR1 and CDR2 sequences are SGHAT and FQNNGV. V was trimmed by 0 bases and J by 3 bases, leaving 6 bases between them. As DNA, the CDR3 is TGTGCCAGCAGCTTAGATCTTGGTGGAAACACCATATATTTT. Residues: CASSLDLGGNTIYF.

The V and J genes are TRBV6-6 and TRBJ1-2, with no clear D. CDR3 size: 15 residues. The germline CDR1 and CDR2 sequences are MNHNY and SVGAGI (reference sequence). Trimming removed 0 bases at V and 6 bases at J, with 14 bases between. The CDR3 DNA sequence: TGTGCCAGCAGTTACTCGACTGGGCAGTTCAATGGCTACACCTTC. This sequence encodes CASSYSTGQFNGYTF.

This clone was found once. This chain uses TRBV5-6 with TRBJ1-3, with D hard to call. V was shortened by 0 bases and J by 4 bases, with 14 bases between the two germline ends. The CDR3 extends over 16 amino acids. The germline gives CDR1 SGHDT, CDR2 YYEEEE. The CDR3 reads CASSLGRGTLGNTIYF. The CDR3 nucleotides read TGTGCCAGCAGCTTGGGGCGGGGAACGCTCGGAAACACCATATATTTT.

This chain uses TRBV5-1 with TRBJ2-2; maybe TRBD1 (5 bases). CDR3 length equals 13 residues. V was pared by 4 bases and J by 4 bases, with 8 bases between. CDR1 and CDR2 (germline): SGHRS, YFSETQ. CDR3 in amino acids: CASSGRGTGELFF. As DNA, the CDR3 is TGCGCCAGCAGCGGTAGGGGCACCGGGGAGCTGTTTTTT.

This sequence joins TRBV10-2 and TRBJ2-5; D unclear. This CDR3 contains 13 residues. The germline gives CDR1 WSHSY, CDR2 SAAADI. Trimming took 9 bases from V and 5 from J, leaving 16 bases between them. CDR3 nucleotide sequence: TGCGCCAGTGCCAGGCCCCTCAGGGAGACCCAGTACTTC. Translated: CASARPLRETQYF.

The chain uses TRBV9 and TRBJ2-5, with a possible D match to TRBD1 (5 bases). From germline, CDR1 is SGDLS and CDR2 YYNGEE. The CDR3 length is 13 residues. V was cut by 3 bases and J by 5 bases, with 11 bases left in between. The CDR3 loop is CASSAGQMETQYF. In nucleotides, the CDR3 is TGTGCCAGCAGCGCCGGACAAATGGAGACCCAGTACTTC.

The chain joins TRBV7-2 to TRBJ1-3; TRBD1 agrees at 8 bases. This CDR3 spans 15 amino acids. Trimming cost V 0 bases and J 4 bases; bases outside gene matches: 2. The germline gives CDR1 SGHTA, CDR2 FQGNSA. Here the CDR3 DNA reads TGTGCCAGCAGCTTAGCGGGACAGGTCGGAAACACCATATATTTT. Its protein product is CASSLAGQVGNTIYF.

CDR3 sequence reads: CAWIRTAYTEAFF. The CDR3 DNA follows: TGTGCCTGGATCCGAACTGCGTACACTGAAGCTTTCTTT. This sequence joins TRBV30 and TRBJ1-1; D ambiguous. The CDR3 has 13 amino acids. CDR1 and CDR2 (germline): GTSNPN, SVGIG (reference sequence). V lost 4 bases and J 3 bases, leaving 12 bases between the germline ends.

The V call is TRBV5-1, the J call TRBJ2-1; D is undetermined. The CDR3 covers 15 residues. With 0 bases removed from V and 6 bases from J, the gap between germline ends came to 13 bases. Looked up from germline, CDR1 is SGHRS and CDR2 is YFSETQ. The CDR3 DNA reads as TGCGCCAGCAGCTTGGTTTTTTCTGGGTCCAATGAGCAGTTCTTC. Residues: CASSLVFSGSNEQFF. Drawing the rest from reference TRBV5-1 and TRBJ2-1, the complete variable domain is KAGVTQTPRYLIKTRGQQVTLSCSPISGHRSVSWYQQTPGQGLQFLFEYFSETQRNKGNFPGRFSGRQFSNSRSEMNVSTLELGDSALYLCASSLVFSGSNEQFFGPGTRLTVL.

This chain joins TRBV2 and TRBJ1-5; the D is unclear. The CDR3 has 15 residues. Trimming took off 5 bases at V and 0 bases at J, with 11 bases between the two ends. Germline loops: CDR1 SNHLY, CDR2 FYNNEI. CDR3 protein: CASSSRTDSNQPQHF. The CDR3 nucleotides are TGTGCCAGCAGTTCCCGGACGGATAGCAATCAGCCCCAGCATTTT. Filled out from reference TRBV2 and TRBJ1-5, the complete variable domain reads EPEVTQTPSHQVTQMGQEVILRCVPISNHLYFYWYRQILGQKVEFLVSFYNNEISEKSEIFDDQFSVERPDGSNFTLKIRSTKLEDSAMYFCASSSRTDSNQPQHFGDGTRLSIL.

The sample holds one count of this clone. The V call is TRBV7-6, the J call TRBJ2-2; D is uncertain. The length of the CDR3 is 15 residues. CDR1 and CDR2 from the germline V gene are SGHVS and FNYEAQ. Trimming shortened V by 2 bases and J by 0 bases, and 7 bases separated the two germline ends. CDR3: CASSLQTANTGELFF. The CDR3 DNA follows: TGTGCCAGCAGCTTACAGACCGCGAACACCGGGGAGCTGTTTTTT.

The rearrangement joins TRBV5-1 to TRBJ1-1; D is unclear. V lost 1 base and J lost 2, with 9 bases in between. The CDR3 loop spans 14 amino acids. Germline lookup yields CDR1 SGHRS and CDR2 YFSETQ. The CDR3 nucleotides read TGCGCCAGCAGCTTGCTGGAAACAAACACTGAAGCTTTCTTT. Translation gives CASSLLETNTEAFF.

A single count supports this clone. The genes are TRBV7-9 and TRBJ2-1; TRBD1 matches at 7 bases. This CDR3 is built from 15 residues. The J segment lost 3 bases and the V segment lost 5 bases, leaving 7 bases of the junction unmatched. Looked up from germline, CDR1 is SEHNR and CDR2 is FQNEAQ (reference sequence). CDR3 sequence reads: CASSPRQGSYNEQFF. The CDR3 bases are TGTGCCAGCAGCCCAAGACAGGGTAGCTACAATGAGCAGTTCTTC.

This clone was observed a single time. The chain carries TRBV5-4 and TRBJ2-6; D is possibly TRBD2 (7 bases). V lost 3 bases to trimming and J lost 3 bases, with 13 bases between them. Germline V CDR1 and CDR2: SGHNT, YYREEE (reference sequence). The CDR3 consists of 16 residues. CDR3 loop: CASSSGGRGGANVLTF. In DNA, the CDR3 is TGTGCCAGCAGCTCCGGGGGGCGCGGTGGGGCCAACGTCCTGACTTTC.

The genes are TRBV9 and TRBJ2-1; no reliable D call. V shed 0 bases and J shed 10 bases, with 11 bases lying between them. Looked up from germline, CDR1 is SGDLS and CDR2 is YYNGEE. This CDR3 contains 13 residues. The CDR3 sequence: CASSVGPKGEQFF. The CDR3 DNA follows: TGTGCCAGCAGCGTAGGCCCCAAAGGGGAGCAGTTCTTC.

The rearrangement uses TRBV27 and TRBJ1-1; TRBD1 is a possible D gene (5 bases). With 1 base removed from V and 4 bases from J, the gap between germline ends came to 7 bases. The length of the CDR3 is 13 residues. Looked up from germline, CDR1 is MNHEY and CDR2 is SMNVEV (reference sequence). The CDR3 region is CASSLFQGTEAFF. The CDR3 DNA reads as TGTGCCAGCAGTTTATTCCAGGGCACTGAAGCTTTCTTT.

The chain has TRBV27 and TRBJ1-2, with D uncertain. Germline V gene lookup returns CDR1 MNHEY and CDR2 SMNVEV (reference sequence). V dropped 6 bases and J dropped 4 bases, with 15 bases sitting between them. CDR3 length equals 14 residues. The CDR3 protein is CASRSLTEGYGYTF. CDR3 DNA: TGTGCCAGCAGGTCCCTGACCGAGGGCTATGGCTACACCTTC.

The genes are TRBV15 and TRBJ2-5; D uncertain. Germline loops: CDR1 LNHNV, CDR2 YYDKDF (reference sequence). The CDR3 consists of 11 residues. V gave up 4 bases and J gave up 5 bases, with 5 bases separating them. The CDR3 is CATSKGETQYF. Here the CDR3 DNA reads TGTGCCACCAGCAAAGGGGAGACCCAGTACTTC.

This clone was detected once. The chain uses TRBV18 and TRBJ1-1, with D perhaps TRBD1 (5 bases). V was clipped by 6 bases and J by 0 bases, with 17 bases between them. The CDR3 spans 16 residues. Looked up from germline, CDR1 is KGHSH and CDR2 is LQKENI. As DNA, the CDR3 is TGTGCCAGCTCTCCGCGAGACAGCACCATGAACACTGAAGCTTTCTTT. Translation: CASSPRDSTMNTEAFF.

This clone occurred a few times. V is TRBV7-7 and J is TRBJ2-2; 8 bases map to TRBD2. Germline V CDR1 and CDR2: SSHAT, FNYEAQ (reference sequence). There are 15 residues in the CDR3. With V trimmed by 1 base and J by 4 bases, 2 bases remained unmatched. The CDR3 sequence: CASSLGLAGTGELFF. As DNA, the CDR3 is TGTGCCAGCAGCTTAGGTCTAGCGGGCACCGGGGAGCTGTTTTTT.

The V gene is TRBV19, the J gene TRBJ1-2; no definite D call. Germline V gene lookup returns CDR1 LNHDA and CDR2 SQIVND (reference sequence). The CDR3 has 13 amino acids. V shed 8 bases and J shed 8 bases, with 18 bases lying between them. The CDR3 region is CASSTGSRGGYTF. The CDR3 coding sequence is TGTGCCAGTTCCACCGGGTCCCGAGGGGGCTACACCTTC.

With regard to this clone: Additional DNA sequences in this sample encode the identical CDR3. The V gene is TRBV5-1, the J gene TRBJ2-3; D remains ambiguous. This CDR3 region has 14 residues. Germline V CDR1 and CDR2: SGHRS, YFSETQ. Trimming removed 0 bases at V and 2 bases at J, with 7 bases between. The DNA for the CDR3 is TGCGCCAGCAGCTTGGACGGCTCCACAGATACGCAGTATTTT. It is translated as CASSLDGSTDTQYF.